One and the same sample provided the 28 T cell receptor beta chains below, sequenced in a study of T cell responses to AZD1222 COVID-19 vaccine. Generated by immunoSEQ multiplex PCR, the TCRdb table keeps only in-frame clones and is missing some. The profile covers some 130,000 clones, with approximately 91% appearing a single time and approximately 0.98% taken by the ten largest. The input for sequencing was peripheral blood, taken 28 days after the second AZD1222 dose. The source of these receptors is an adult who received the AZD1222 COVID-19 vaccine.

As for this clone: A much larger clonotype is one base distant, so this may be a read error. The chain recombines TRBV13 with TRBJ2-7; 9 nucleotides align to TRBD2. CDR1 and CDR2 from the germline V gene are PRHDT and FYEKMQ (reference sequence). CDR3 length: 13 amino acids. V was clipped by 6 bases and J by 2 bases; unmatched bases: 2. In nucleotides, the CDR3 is TGTGCCAGCAGTAGCGGGAGAGCCTACGAGCAGTACTTC. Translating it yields CASSSGRAYEQYF.

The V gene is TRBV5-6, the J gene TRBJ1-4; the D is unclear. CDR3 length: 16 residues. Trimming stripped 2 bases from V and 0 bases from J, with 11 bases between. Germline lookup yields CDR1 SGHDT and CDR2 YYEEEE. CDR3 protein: CASSFVAATTNEKLFF. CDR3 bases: TGTGCCAGCAGCTTCGTGGCAGCTACAACTAATGAAAAACTGTTTTTT.

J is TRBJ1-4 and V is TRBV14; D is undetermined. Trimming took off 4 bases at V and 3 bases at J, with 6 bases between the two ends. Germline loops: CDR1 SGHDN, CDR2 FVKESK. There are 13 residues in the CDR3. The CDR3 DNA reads TGTGCCAGCAGCCGATCGGCTAATGAAAAACTGTTTTTT. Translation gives CASSRSANEKLFF. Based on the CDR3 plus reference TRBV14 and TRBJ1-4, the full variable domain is EAGVTQFPSHSVIEKGQTVTLRCDPISGHDNLYWYRRVMGKEIKFLLHFVKESKQDESGMPNNRFLAERTGGTYSTLKVQPAELEDSGVYFCASSRSANEKLFFGSGTQLSVL.

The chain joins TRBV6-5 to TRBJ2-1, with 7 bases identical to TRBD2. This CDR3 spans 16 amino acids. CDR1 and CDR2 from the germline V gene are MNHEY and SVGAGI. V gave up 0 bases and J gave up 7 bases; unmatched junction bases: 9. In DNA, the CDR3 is TGTGCCAGCAGTTACTCTGCGGGAGAGTATATAAATGAGCAGTTCTTC. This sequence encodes CASSYSAGEYINEQFF.

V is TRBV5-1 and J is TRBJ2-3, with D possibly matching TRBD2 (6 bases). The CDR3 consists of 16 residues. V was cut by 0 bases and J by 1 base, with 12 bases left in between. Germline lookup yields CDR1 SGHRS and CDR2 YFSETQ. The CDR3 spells CASSLAVGGGTDTQYF. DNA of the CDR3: TGCGCCAGCAGCTTGGCCGTGGGAGGAGGCACAGATACGCAGTATTTT. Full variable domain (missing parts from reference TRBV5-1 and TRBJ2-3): KAGVTQTPRYLIKTRGQQVTLSCSPISGHRSVSWYQQTPGQGLQFLFEYFSETQRNKGNFPGRFSGRQFSNSRSEMNVSTLELGDSALYLCASSLAVGGGTDTQYFGPGTRLTVL.

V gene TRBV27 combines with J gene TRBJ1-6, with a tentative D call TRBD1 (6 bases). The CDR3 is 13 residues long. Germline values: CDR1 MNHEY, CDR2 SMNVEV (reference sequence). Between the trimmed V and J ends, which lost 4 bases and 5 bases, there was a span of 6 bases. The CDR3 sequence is CASSYRDNSPLHF. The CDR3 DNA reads TGTGCCAGCAGTTACAGGGATAATTCACCCCTCCACTTT.

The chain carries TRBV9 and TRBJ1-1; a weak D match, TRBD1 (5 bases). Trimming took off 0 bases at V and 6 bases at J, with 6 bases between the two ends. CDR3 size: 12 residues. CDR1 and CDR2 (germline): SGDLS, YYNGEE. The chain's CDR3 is CASSVGGPEAFF. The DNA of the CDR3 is TGTGCCAGCAGCGTAGGGGGACCTGAAGCTTTCTTT.

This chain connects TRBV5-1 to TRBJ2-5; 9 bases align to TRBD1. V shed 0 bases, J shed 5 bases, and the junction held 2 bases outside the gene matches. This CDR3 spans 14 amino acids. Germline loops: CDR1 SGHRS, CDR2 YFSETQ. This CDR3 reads CASSLEGTGETQYF. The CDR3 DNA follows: TGCGCCAGCAGCTTGGAGGGGACAGGGGAGACCCAGTACTTC.

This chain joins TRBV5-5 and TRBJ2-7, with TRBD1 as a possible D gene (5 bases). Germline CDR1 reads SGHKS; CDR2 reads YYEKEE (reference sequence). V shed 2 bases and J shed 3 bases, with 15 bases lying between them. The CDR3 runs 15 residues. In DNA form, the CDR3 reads TGTGCCAGCAGCTTCTACGGACATACTTTCTACGAGCAGTACTTC. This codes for CASSFYGHTFYEQYF.

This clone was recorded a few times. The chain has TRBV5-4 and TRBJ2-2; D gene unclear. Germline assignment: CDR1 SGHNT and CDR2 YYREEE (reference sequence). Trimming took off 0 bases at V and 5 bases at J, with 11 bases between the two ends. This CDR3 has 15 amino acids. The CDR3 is CASSLAASFTGELFF. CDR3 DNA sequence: TGTGCCAGCAGCTTGGCAGCCAGTTTTACCGGGGAGCTGTTTTTT.

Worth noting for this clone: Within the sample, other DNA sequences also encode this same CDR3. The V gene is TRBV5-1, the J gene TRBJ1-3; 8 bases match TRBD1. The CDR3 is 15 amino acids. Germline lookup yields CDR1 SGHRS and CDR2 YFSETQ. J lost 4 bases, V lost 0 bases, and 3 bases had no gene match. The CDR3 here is CASSLAQGAGNTIYF. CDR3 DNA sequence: TGCGCCAGCAGCTTGGCCCAGGGGGCGGGAAACACCATATATTTT.

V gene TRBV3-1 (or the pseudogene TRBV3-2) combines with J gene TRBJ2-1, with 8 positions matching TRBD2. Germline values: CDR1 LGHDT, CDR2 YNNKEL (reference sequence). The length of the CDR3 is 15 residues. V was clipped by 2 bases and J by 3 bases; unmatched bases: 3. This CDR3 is CASSQMAGGYNEQFF. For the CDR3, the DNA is TGTGCCAGCAGCCAAATGGCGGGAGGCTACAATGAGCAGTTCTTC.

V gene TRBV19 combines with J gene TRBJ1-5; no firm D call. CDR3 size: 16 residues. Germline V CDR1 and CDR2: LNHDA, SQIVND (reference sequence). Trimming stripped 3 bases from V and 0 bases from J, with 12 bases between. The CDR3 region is CASSISRHNSNQPQHF. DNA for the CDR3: TGTGCCAGTAGTATTTCCCGGCATAATAGCAATCAGCCCCAGCATTTT. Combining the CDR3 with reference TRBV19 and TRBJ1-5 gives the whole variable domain DGGITQSPKYLFRKEGQNVTLSCEQNLNHDAMYWYRQDPGQGLRLIYYSQIVNDFQKGDIAEGYSVSREKKESFPLTVTSAQKNPTAFYLCASSISRHNSNQPQHFGDGTRLSIL.

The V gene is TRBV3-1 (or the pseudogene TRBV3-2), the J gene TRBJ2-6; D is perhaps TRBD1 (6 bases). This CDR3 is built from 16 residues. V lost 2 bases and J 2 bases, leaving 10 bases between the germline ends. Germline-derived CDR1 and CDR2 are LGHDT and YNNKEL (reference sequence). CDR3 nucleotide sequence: TGTGCCAGCAGCCAAAGATGGGGGCCTGGGGCCAACGTCCTGACTTTC. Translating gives CASSQRWGPGANVLTF.

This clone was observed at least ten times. The CDR3, as DNA: TGTGCCAGTAAGGAGCGGCGCAATCAGCCCCAGCATTTT. As protein: CASKERRNQPQHF. V gene TRBV19 combines with J gene TRBJ1-5; D is undetermined. Between the trimmed V and J ends, which lost 7 bases and 2 bases, there was a span of 9 bases. The CDR3 totals 13 residues. Germline V gene lookup returns CDR1 LNHDA and CDR2 SQIVND (reference sequence).

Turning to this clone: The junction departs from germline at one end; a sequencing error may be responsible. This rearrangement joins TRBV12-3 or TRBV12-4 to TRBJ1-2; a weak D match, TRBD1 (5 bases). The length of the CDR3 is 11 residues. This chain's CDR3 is CASSNGATEDF. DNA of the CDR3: TGTGCCAGCAGTAACGGGGCCACCGAGGACTTC.

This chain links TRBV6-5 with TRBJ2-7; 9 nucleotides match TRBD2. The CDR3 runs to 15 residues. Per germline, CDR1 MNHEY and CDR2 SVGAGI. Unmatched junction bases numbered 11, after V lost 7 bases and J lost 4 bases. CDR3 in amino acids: CASMRSSGSVYEQYF. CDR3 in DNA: TGTGCCAGCATGAGAAGTAGCGGGAGTGTGTACGAGCAGTACTTC.

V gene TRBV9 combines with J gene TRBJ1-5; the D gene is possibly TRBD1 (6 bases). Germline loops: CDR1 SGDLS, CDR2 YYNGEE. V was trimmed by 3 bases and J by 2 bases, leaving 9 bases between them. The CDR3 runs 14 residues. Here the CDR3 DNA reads TGTGCCAGCAGCGACCGACAGGGCAATCAGCCCCAGCATTTT. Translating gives CASSDRQGNQPQHF.

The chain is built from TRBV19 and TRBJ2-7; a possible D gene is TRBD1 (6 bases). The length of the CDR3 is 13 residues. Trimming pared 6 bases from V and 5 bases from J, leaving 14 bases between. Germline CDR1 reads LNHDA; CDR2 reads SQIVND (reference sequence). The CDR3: CASRPTGGDEQYF. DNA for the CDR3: TGTGCCAGTAGACCGACAGGCGGCGACGAGCAGTACTTC.

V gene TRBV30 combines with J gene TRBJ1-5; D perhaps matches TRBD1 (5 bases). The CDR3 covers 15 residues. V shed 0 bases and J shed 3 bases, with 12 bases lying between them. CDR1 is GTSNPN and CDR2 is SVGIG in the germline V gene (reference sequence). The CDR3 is CAWSVPGLTNQPQHF. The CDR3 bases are TGTGCCTGGAGTGTACCGGGGCTTACCAATCAGCCCCAGCATTTT.

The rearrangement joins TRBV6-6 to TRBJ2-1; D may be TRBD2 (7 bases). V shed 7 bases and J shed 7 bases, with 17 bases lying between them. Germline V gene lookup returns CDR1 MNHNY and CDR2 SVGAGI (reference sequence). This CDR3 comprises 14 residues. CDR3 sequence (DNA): TGTGCCAGCAATCTTGCGGGGGCTTCGAATGAGCAGTTCTTC. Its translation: CASNLAGASNEQFF.

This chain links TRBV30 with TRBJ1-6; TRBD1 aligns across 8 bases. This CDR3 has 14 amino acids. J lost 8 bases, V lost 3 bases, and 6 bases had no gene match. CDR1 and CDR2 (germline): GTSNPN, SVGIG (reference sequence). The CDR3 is CAWSNRGGDSPLHF. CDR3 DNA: TGTGCCTGGAGCAACAGGGGGGGGGATTCACCCCTCCACTTT.

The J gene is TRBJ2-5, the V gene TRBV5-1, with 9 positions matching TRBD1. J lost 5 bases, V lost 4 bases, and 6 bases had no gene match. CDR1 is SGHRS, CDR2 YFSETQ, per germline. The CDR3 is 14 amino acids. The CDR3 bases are TGCGCCAGCAGCCCCGGGACAGGGTTGGAGACCCAGTACTTC. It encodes CASSPGTGLETQYF.

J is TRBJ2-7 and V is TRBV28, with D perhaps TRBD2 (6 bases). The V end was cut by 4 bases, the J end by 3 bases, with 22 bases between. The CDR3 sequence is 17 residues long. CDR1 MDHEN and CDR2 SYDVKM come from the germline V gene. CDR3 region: CASSSPSGSGYFYEQYF. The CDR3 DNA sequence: TGTGCCAGCAGTTCGCCGTCGGGTAGCGGATATTTCTACGAGCAGTACTTC.

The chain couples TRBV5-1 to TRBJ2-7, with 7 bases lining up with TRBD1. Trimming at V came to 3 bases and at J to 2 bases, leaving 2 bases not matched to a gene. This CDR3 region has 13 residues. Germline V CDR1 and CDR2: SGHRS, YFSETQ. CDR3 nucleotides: TGCGCCAGCAGCTCGACAGGGCCCTACGAGCAGTACTTC. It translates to CASSSTGPYEQYF.

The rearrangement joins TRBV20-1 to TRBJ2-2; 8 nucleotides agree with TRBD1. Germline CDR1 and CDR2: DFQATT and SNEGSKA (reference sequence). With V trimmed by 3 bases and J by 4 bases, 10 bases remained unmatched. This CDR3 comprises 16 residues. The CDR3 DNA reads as TGCAGTGCTAGTTTGCGTCAGGGGGCAGGCACCGGGGAGCTGTTTTTT. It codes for CSASLRQGAGTGELFF.

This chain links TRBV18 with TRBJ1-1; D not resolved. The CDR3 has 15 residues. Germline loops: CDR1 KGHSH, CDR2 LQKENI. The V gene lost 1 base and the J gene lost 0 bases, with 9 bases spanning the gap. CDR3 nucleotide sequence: TGTGCCAGCTCACCACACCCGACCCTGAACACTGAAGCTTTCTTT. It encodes CASSPHPTLNTEAFF.

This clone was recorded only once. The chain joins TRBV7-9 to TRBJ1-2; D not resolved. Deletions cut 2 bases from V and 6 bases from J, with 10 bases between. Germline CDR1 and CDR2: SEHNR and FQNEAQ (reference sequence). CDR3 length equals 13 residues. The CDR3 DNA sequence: TGTGCCAGCAGCTTAACCAGGATCGATGGCTACACCTTC. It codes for CASSLTRIDGYTF.